This T cell receptor (beta chain) is drawn from a study of blood T cell repertoires in COVID-19. Looking at the study overall: Acute-phase and convalescent COVID-19 samples originated in the United States, Italy and Spain.

As processed by the authors: Estimation of nucleated cell counts relied on the amplification of reference gene primers. Clones were sequenced by immunoSEQ multiplex PCR, and TCRdb holds only the in-frame ones, with some missing. V and J calls and clone size follow that table, whereas D and trimming were derived from the DNA. The sample holds more than 150,000 clones, roughly 87% seen once. Self-reported history from a screening survey and questionnaire set each donor's cohort. Cohort 3 recovered donors had two negative PCRs, clearance, or symptom resolution. Germline V gene data show CDR1 as SGHAT and CDR2 as FQNNGV. This CDR3 is built from 16 residues. Trimming removed 3 bases from V and 3 bases from J; junction bases left unmatched: 9.

The sequence was obtained from a woman aged 25 to 45 who had recovered from COVID-19. This chain links TRBV11-2 with TRBJ2-7, with 9 bases matching TRBD1. The sequenced sample was PBMCs or T cells enriched from blood (not recorded which). The CDR3 here is CASSFLPGQGNYEQYF. As DNA, the CDR3 is TGTGCCAGCAGCTTTCTTCCGGGACAGGGTAACTACGAGCAGTACTTC.